These 2 T cell receptor beta chains were sequenced from one sample in a study of identical twins. Each CDR3 protein is one row after TCRdb ran MiXCR on the 5' RACE reads. The table includes around 530,000 distinct CDR3 sequences, approximately 16% detected once. The same sample was also studied in work on yellow fever vaccine responses in identical twins.

Sequenced: CD4+ T cells sorted from blood. The receptors shown here come from a woman younger than 30 in good health.

V is TRBV6-5 and J is TRBJ2-3; D unclear. Germline values: CDR1 MNHEY, CDR2 SVGAGI. The CDR3 extends over 13 amino acids. Trimming shortened V by 2 bases and J by 0 bases, and 3 bases separated the two germline ends. The CDR3 region is CASSYDSTDTQYF. CDR3 in DNA: TGTGCCAGCAGTTACGATAGCACAGATACGCAGTATTTT.

The chain joins TRBV20-1 to TRBJ2-5; no definite D call. The V gene's germline CDR1 is DFQATT and CDR2 SNEGSKA (reference sequence). Trimming shortened V by 6 bases and J by 3 bases, and 17 bases separated the two germline ends. CDR3 length: 14 amino acids. CDR3 bases: TGCAGTGCCCGCCTGGCTACCACTAAAGAGACCCAGTACTTC. Protein: CSARLATTKETQYF.